This T cell receptor (beta chain) was observed in a study of radiation and T cells in renal cell carcinoma (TCRdb year 2020). For context, the study as a whole: TCR beta sequencing covered around 50 samples in total, comprising around 25 tumors and roughly 27 peripheral blood samples. Across all 53 samples, 4,016,671 unique CDR3 nucleotide sequences, encoding 2,658,974 unique CDR3 amino acid sequences, were identified.

Overall results and qualifications from the work: Effects of radiation dose or scheduling on the TCR repertoire could not be addressed with the single-armed trial design. No pretreatment tumor biopsies were available, so the baseline intratumoral presence of clonotypes could not be determined. Only small tumor regions of roughly 1 g were available, so intratumoral heterogeneity was not captured. In blood, the top tumor clonotypes increased from baseline to 2 weeks after radiation and then shrank by 4 weeks, which suggests a temporary expansion of tumor-resident clones. Compared with control tumors, irradiated tumors had a greater number of dominant CDR3 motifs, and these motifs made up a bigger portion of the repertoire. TCR clonality was higher in irradiated tumors than in controls, as the top 100 clonotypes made up an average of about 54% of the repertoire in irradiated tumors compared with about 40% in nephrectomy-only tumors.

TCR beta libraries were generated from genomic DNA with the immunoSEQ kit, following the manufacturer's recommendations. For library preparation, a first multiplex PCR was performed with proprietary primers, followed by a second PCR in which unique barcodes were added, and bead cleanups were performed after each round. A kit-provided positive control reaction and a negative control reaction were included in every sample batch. The final libraries were assessed on an Agilent 4200 TapeStation D1000 ScreenTape, pooled by volume, and quantified by qPCR. Sequencing was performed on an Illumina NextSeq500 with a MidOutput 150-cycle cartridge, and 156 Read1 and 15 Index1 cycles were run with kit custom primers. The pooled library was loaded at 0.9 to 1 pM with an approximately 21% PhiX control spike-in. The authors' pipeline ran thus. Vendor-processed data were analyzed in R, and a clonotype was defined as all T cells sharing the same CDR3 nucleotide sequence. For clone abundance analyses, frequencies were normalized to the 10,000 most abundant clones in each sample. Public T cell clones, averaging fewer than five per sample, were removed before analysis. Dominant motif analysis used ImmunoMap with the PAM10 matrix, gap penalty 30 and homology threshold 0.3; motifs with cumulative frequency at least 0.01 counted as dominant. Tumor-enriched clonotypes and baseline blood-enriched clonotypes were defined as those with an abundance difference of at least 32-fold between compartments. Similarity between tumor and blood repertoires was quantified using the Baroni-Urbani and Buser coefficient, and groups were compared with two-tailed Wilcoxon tests in R. TCRdb limited this immuneACCESS table to in-frame rearrangements with V and J called. A share of clones is missing; checked studies link under half to unresolved V genes, and the rest is unexplained. The V and J calls and clone size are taken from that table; D and trimming were inferred from the DNA. This sample holds about 16,000 clones; about half were observed only once. The ten largest clones represent 40% of the sample.

Taken with the paper, the label for time point translates to: tumor resected at nephrectomy. The treatment or condition tag for this specimen amounts to: 15 Gy SBRT to primary tumor, nephrectomy 4 weeks later. Samples came from a clinical trial, in which primary renal cell carcinomas received 15 Gy stereotactic body radiation therapy followed by nephrectomy 4 weeks later. Every patient had renal cell carcinoma of clear cell pathology. The tumors were dissociated mechanically, digested with collagenase/hyaluronidase at 37 degrees C, processed in gentleMACS C tubes, and kept in liquid nitrogen. Genomic DNA for TCR sequencing was prepared using the QIAamp DNA Blood Mini Kit (Qiagen). Only samples passing all quality control checks were included in the analyses. This clone was counted at least ten times. Its antigen remains undetermined. No clone much larger than this one lies a single base away; base qualities are absent.

The TCR comes from a woman aged 60-70 years with renal cell carcinoma. The specimen was tumor tissue, collected from a patient whose treatment included radiotherapy and nephrectomy.

CDR3 region: CASSLLTGGDESPLHF. DNA sequence: TGTGCCAGCAGCTTACTCACAGGGGGCGATGAATCACCCCTCCACTTT. The V and J segments used are TRBV11-2 and TRBJ1-6; 9 central bases correspond to TRBD1. CDR1 and CDR2, per the germline V gene, are SGHAT and FQNNGV. Spanning cysteine to phenylalanine, the CDR3 consists of 16 amino acids. The read is trimmed to its CDR3 DNA, 48 bases read in frame from base 1. For this chain, trimming is 2 bases at the V end and 10 bases at the J end, and the number of junction bases without a gene match is 9. Outside the CDR3, residues come from the reference TRBV11-2 and TRBJ1-6 proteins, so the full variable domain is: EAGVAQSPRYKIIEKRQSVAFWCNPISGHATLYWYQQILGQGPKLLIQFQNNGVVDDSQLPKDRFSAERLKGVDSTLKIQPAKLEDSAVYLCASSLLTGGDESPLHFGNGTRLTVT.